This TCR beta chain was recorded in a study of T cell responses to AZD1222 COVID-19 vaccine. Study conclusions and caveats: Seropositive status at baseline applied to only five or six AZD1222 recipients. Nearly half of spike-specific TCRs reportedly target unmutated variant regions.

Data came from immunoSEQ multiplex PCR; TCRdb stores just in-frame clones and leaves some out. The sample contains around 110,000 clones, around 90% of which appear only once. V was shortened by 4 bases and J by 9 bases, with 21 bases between the two germline ends. Germline V lookup: CDR1 LGHNA, CDR2 YNFKEQ. The CDR3 runs 15 residues. Comment on this clone: Its target is unknown.

The chain links TRBV4-2 to TRBJ2-5, with D possibly being TRBD2 (6 bases). The source material was peripheral blood, sampled on day 0 of AZD1222 vaccination. This TCR was sampled from an adult in good health. For the CDR3, the DNA is TGTGCCAGCAGCCCGTACCTGGCGGGATCTGGGGCCCAGTACTTC. Its protein product is CASSPYLAGSGAQYF.